The sequence of this T cell receptor (beta chain) was determined in a study of T cells in Graves' hyperthyroidism and ophthalmopathy. This clonotype was observed a handful of times. Its antigen is not known. Study results and caveats: A model of 13 V-J features distinguished ophthalmopathy from stable hyperthyroidism.

Disease duration under 2 months; hyperthyroidism patients were aged 18 to 65. The source material, RNA transcripts, was used to amplify TCR beta CDR3 regions. RT-PCR in the first round (using the HTBI primer set) targeted the TCR CDR3. A single record per CDR3 protein comes from TCRdb applying MiXCR to the multiplex PCR reads. The sample has almost 600,000 distinct CDR3 sequences; approximately 44% are singletons. This CDR3 has 15 amino acids. The V and J ends lost 6 bases and 4 bases, in that order; junction bases with no gene match: 3. V usage is TRBV12-3 or TRBV12-4 and J usage is TRBJ2-7; 16 bases fit TRBD2. Sequenced sample: peripheral blood or thyroid tissue (not recorded which). The clonotype was recovered from a woman under 30 with Graves' hyperthyroidism. CDR3 nucleotides: TGTGCCAGCAGCTGGGGACTAGCGGGAGGGTACGAGCAGTACTTC. Protein: CASSWGLAGGYEQYF.